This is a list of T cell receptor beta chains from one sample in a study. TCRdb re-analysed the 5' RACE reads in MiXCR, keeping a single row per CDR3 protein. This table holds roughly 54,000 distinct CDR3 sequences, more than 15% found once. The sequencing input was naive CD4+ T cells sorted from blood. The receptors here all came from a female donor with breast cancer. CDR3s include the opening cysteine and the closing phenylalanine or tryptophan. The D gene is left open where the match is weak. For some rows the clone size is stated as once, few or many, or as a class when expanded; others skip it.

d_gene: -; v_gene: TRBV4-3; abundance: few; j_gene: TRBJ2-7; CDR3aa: CASSQDGSSTYEQYF; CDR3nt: TGCGCCAGCAGCCAAGATGGCTCCTCGACCTACGAGCAGTACTTC
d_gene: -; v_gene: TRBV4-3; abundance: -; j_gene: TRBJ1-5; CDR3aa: CASSQETGLAGGDTQHF; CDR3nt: TGCGCCAGCAGCCAAGAAACAGGACTAGCGGGAGGAGATACGCAGCATTTT
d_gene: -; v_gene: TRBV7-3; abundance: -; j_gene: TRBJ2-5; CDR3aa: CASSLNGQPQETQYF; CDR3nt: TGTGCCAGCAGCTTAAATGGCCAGCCGCAAGAGACCCAGTACTTC
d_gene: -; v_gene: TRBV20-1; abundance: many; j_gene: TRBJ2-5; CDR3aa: CSASSNQETQYF; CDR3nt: TGCAGTGCTTCCTCCAACCAAGAGACCCAGTACTTC
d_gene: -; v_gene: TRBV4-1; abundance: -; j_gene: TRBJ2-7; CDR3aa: CASSRMPSTRLASYEQYF; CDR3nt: TGCGCCAGCAGCCGTATGCCCTCGACACGCCTTGCCTCCTACGAGCAGTACTTC
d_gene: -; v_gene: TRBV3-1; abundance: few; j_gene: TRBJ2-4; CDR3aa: CASSQVENIQYF; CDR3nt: TGTGCCAGCAGCCAAGTGGAAAACATTCAGTACTTC
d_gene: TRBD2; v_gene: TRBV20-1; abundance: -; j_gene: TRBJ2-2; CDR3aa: CSAISSGGRRTGELFF; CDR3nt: TGCAGTGCTATATCTTCGGGCGGGAGGAGGACCGGGGAGCTGTTTTTT
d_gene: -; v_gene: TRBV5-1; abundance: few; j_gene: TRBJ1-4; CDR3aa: CASSQSGGSYEKLFF; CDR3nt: TGCGCCAGCAGCCAGTCCGGGGGCTCGTATGAAAAACTGTTTTTT
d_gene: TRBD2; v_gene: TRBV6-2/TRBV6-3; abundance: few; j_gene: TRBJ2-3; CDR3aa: CASSSGLAGGPDTQYF; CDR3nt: TGTGCCAGCAGTTCAGGACTAGCGGGAGGCCCAGATACGCAGTATTTT
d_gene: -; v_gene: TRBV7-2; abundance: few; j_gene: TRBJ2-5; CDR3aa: CASSLSSETQYF; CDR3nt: TGTGCCAGCAGCTTATCATCAGAGACCCAGTACTTC
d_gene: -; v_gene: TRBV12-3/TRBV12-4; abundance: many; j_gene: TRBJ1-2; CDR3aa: CASSPLANYGYTF; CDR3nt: TGTGCCAGCAGCCCCTTAGCTAACTATGGCTACACCTTC
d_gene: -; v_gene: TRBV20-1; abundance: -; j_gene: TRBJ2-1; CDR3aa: CSARKFGAYNEQFF; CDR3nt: TGCAGTGCTAGGAAATTCGGGGCGTACAATGAGCAGTTCTTC
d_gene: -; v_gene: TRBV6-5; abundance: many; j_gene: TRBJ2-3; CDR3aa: CASSYGGGRSTDTQYF; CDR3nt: TGTGCCAGCAGTTATGGGGGCGGGAGAAGCACAGATACGCAGTATTTT
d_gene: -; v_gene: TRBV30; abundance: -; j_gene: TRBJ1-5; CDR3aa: CAWSGESNQPQHF; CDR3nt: TGTGCCTGGAGTGGGGAAAGCAATCAGCCCCAGCATTTT
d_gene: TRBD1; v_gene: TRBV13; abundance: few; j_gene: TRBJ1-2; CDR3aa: CASSRQGLGGYTF; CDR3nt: TGTGCCAGCAGCCGACAGGGATTAGGGGGCTACACCTTC
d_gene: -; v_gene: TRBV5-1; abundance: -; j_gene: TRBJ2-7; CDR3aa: CASSFDSREEQYF; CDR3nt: TGCGCCAGCAGCTTCGACTCACGGGAAGAGCAGTACTTC
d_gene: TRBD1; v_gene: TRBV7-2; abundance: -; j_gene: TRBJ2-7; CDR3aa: CASSLGWDRGYEQYF; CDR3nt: TGTGCCAGCAGCTTAGGGTGGGACAGGGGTTACGAGCAGTACTTC
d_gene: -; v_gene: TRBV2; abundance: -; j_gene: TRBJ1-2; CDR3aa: CASSEQVAPNLPNYGYTF; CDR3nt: TGTGCCAGCAGTGAACAGGTCGCCCCAAATTTGCCTAACTATGGCTACACCTTC
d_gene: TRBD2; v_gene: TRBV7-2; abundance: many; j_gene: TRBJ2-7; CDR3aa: CASSFLAGEWYEQYF; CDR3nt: TGTGCCAGCAGCTTTCTAGCGGGAGAGTGGTACGAGCAGTACTTC
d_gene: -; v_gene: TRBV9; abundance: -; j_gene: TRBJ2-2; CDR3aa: CASSVQSRITGELFF; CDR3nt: TGTGCCAGCAGCGTACAGTCCCGAATCACCGGGGAGCTGTTTTTT
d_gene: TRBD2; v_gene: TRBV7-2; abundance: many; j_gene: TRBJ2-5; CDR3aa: CASSYLSRGAGGQETQYF; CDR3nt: TGTGCCAGCAGCTACTTATCGCGAGGGGCCGGGGGGCAAGAGACCCAGTACTTC
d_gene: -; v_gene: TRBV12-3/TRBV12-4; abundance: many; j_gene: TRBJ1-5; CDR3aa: CASSFRGYSNQPQHF; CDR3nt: TGTGCCAGCAGTTTTAGGGGTTATAGCAATCAGCCCCAGCATTTT
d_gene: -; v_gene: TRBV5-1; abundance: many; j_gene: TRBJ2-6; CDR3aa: CASSPGGGTGANVLTF; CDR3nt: TGCGCCAGCAGCCCCGGAGGGGGGACTGGGGCCAACGTCCTGACTTTC